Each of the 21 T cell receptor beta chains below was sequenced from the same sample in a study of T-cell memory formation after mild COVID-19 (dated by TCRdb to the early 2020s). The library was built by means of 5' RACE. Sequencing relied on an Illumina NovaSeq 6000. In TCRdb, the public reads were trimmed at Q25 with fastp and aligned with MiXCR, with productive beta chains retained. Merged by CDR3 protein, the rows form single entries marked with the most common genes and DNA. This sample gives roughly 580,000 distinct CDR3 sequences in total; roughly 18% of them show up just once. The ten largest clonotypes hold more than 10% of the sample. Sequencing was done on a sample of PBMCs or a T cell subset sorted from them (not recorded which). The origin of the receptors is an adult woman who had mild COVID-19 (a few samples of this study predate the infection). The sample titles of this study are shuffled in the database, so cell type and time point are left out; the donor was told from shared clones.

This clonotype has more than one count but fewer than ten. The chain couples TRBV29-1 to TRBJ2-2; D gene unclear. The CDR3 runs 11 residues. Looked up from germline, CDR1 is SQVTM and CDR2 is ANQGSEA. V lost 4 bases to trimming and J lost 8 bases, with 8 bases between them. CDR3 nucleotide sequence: TGCAGCGTTGCGTCGCCTGGGGAGCTGTTTTTT. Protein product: CSVASPGELFF.

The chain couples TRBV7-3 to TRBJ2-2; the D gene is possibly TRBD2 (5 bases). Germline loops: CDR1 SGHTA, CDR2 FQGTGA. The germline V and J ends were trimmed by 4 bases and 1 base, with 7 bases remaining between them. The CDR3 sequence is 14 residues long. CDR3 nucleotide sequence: TGTGCCAGCAGCTGGACTGAGAACACCGGGGAGCTGTTTTTT. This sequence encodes CASSWTENTGELFF.

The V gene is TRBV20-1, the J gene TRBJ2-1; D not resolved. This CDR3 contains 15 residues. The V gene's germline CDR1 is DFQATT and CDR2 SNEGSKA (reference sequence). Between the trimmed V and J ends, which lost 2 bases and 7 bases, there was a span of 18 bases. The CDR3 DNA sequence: TGCAGTGCTAGATCCCCATCCCCCCCTGGGAATGAGCAGTTCTTC. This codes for CSARSPSPPGNEQFF.

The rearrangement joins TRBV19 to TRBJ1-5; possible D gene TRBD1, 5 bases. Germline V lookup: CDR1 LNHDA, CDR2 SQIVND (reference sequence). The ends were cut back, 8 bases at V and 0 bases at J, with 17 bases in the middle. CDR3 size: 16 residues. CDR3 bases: TGTGCCAGTGGAATAACCCGGGGGAATAGCAATCAGCCCCAGCATTTT. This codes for CASGITRGNSNQPQHF.

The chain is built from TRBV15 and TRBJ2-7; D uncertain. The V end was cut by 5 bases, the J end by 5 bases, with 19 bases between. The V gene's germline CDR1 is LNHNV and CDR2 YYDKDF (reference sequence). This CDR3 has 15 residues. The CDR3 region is CATSETLTRNHEQYF. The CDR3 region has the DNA TGTGCCACCAGCGAAACCCTGACGCGGAACCACGAGCAGTACTTC. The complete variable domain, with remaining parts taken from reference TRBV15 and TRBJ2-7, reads DAMVIQNPRYQVTQFGKPVTLSCSQTLNHNVMYWYQQKSSQAPKLLFHYYDKDFNNEADTPDNFQSRRPNTSFCFLDIRSPGLGDTAMYLCATSETLTRNHEQYFGPGTRLTVT.

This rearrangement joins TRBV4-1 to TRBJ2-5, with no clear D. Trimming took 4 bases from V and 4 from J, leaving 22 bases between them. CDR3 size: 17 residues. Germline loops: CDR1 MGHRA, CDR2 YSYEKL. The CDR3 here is CASSPQGLLGTGETQYF. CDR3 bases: TGCGCCAGCAGCCCTCAAGGTTTACTGGGAACGGGAGAGACCCAGTACTTC.

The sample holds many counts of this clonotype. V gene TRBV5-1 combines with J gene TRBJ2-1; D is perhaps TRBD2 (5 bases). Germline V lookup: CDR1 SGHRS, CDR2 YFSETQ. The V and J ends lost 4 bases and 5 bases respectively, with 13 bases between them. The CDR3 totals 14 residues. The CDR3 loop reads CASSPFGKNNEQFF. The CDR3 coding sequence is TGCGCCAGCAGCCCGTTCGGGAAGAACAATGAGCAGTTCTTC.

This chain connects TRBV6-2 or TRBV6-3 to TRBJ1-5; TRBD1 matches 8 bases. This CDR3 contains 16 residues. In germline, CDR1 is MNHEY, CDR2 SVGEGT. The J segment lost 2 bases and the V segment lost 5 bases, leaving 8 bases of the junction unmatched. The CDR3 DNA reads TGTGCCAGCAGTCCCCAGGGGGCGAGTGGCAATCAGCCCCAGCATTTT. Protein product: CASSPQGASGNQPQHF.

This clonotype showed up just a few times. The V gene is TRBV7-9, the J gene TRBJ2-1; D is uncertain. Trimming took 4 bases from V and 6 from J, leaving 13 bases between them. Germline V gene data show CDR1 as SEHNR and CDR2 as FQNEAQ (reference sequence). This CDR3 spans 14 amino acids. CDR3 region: CASSSSRYLNEQFF. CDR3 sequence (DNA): TGTGCCAGCAGCTCATCTCGCTACCTCAATGAGCAGTTCTTC.

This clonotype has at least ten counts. The CDR3 coding sequence is TGTGCCACCAGTGAATCAGGGGGGCCGACAGATACGCAGTATTTT. Its translation: CATSESGGPTDTQYF. The rearrangement uses TRBV24-1 and TRBJ2-3, with D possibly being TRBD1 (7 bases). In germline, CDR1 is KGHDR, CDR2 SFDVKD. The CDR3 is 15 residues long. The V end was cut by 4 bases, the J end by 3 bases, with 13 bases between.

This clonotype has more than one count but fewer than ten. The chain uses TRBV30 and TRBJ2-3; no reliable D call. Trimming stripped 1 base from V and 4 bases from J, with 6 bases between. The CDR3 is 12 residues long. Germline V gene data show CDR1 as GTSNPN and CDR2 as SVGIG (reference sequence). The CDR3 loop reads CAWSDSSDTQYF. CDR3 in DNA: TGTGCCTGGAGTGACAGCTCAGATACGCAGTATTTT.

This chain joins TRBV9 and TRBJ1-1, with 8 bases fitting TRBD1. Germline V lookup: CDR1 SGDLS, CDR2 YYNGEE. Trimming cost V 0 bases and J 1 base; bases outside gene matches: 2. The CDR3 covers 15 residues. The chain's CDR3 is CASSVDDRGNTEAFF. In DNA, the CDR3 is TGTGCCAGCAGCGTAGATGACAGGGGGAACACTGAAGCTTTCTTT.

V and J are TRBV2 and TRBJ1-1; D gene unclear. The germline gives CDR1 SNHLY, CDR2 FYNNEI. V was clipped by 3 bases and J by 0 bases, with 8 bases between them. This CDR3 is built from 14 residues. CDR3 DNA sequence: TGTGCCAGCAGTGATGAGGTATTGAACACTGAAGCTTTCTTT. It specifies CASSDEVLNTEAFF.

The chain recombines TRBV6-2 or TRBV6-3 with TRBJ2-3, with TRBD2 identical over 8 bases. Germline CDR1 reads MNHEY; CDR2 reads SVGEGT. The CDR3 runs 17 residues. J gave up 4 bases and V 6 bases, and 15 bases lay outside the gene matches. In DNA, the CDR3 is TGTGCCAGCAGCCACGGACGTAGCGGGACTAGGGCAGATACGCAGTATTTT. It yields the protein CASSHGRSGTRADTQYF.

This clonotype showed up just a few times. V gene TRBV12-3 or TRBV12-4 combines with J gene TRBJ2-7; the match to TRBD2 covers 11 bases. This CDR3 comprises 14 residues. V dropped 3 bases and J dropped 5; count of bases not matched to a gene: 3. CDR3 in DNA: TGTGCCAGCAGTTTGATAGCGGGGGGGCACGAGCAGTACTTC. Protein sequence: CASSLIAGGHEQYF.

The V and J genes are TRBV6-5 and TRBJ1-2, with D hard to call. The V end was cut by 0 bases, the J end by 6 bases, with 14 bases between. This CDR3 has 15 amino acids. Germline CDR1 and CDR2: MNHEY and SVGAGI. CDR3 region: CASSYSKTGPHGYTF. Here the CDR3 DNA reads TGTGCCAGCAGTTACTCTAAAACGGGCCCGCATGGCTACACCTTC.

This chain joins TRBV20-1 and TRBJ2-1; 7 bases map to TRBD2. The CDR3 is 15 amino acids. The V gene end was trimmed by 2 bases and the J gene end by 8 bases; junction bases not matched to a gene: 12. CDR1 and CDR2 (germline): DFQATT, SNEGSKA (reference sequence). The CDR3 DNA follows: TGCAGTGCTAGACCCCCCAGCGGGGCATATTATGAGCAGTTCTTC. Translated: CSARPPSGAYYEQFF.

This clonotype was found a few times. CDR3: CSAKWGGYEQYF. The CDR3 coding sequence is TGCAGTGCTAAGTGGGGGGGGTACGAGCAGTACTTC. The V and J genes are TRBV20-1 and TRBJ2-7, with TRBD2 matching over 7 bases. Germline CDR1 is DFQATT and CDR2 is SNEGSKA (reference sequence). This CDR3 comprises 12 residues. V lost 4 bases to trimming and J lost 4 bases; unmatched junction nucleotides: 4.

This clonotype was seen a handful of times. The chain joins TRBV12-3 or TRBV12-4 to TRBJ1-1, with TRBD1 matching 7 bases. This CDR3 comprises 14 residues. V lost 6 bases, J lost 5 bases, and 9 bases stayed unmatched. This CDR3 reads CASSPDRVRTEAFF. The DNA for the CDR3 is TGTGCCAGCAGCCCTGACAGGGTAAGGACTGAAGCTTTCTTT.

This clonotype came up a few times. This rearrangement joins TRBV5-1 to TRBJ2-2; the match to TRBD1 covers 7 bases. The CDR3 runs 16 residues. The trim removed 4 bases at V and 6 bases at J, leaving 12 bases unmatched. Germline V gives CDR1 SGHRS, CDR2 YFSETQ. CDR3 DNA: TGCGCCAGCAGCGACCCCAGACAGGGAAGGGCCGGGGAGCTGTTTTTT. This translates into CASSDPRQGRAGELFF.

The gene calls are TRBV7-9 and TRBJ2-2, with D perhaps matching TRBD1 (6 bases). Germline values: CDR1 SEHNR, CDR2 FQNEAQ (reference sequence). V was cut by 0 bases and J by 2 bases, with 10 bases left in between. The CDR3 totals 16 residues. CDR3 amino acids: CASSLAGQFNTGELFF. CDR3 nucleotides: TGTGCCAGCAGCTTAGCGGGACAATTTAACACCGGGGAGCTGTTTTTT. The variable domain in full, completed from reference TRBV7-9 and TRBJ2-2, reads DTGVSQNPRHKITKRGQNVTFRCDPISEHNRLYWYRQTLGQGPEFLTYFQNEAQLEKSRLLSDRFSAERPKGSFSTLEIQRTEQGDSAMYLCASSLAGQFNTGELFFGEGSRLTVL.